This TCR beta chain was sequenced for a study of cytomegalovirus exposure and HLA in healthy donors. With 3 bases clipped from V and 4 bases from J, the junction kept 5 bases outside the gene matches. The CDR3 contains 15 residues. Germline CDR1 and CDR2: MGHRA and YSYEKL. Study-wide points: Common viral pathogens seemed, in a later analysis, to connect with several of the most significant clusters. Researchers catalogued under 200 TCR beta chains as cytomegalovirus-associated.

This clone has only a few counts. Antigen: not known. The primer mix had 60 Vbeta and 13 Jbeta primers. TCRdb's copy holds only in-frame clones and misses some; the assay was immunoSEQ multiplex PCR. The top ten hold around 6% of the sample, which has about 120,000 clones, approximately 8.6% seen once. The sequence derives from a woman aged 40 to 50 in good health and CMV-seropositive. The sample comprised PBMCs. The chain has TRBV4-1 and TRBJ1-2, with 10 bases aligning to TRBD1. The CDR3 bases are TGCGCCAGCAGCCACGGGACAGGGGAAGGCTATGGCTACACCTTC. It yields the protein CASSHGTGEGYGYTF.